The clone carrying this T cell receptor (beta chain) has ten or more counts. TCRdb's copy holds only in-frame clones and misses some; the assay was immunoSEQ multiplex PCR. The table includes more than 400,000 clones, around four fifths detected once. The data belong to a study of shared clonotypes between healthy human individuals. Deletions cut 4 bases from V and 6 bases from J, with 13 bases between. This CDR3 has 13 amino acids. The germline V gene has CDR1 ENHRY and CDR2 SYGVKD. The sequenced material came from PBMCs. The gene calls are TRBV10-3 and TRBJ2-7; D may correspond to TRBD1 or TRBD2 (5 bases each). The clonotype was recovered from a woman in her forties in good health. Some clones in this sample may be carry-over from other donors' samples. The CDR3 sequence: CAISGSRDGEQYF. DNA of the CDR3: TGTGCCATCAGTGGGTCCCGGGACGGCGAGCAGTACTTC.